The 19 T cell receptor beta chains listed next were all sequenced from one sample in a study of shared clonotypes between healthy human individuals. Generated by immunoSEQ multiplex PCR, the TCRdb table keeps only in-frame clones and is missing some. The sample includes about 1.1 million clones, roughly 80% of them seen just once. Sample: memory CD4+ T cells from PBMCs. Stated subset: CD45RA-negative fraction. The origin of the receptors is a man between 18 and 35 years old in good health. Some clones in this sample may be carry-over from other donors' samples.

The CDR3 DNA reads as TGCGCCAGCAACAGGGACCAAGGTTATGGCTACACCTTC. Amino acid sequence: CASNRDQGYGYTF. The chain recombines TRBV5-1 with TRBJ1-2; D is perhaps TRBD1 (6 bases). The CDR3 contains 13 residues. Germline V gives CDR1 SGHRS, CDR2 YFSETQ. V lost 6 bases, J lost 5 bases, and 14 bases lay in between.

In this sample, this clone turned up a few times. The chain is built from TRBV28 and TRBJ2-7; TRBD2 might be the D (6 bases). Trimming removed 5 bases at V and 3 bases at J, with 14 bases between. The germline V gene has CDR1 MDHEN and CDR2 SYDVKM. CDR3 length: 14 amino acids. This CDR3 is CASSPPRGNYEQYF. Written as DNA, the CDR3 is TGTGCCAGCAGTCCCCCACGGGGGAACTACGAGCAGTACTTC.

CDR3 protein: CASSFGLTTTGELFF. CDR3 coding DNA: TGTGCCAGCAGCTTTGGCCTCACTACCACCGGGGAGCTGTTTTTT. The rearrangement joins TRBV5-8 to TRBJ2-2; D remains unclear. This CDR3 is 15 amino acids long. Per the germline V gene, CDR1 is SGHTS and CDR2 is YDEGEE. V was pared by 2 bases and J by 4 bases, with 12 bases between.

As to this clone: This likely came from a read error, as a far larger clone is one base away. The gene calls are TRBV15 and TRBJ2-7, with D tentatively TRBD1 (5 bases). Germline lookup yields CDR1 LNHNV and CDR2 YYDKDF (reference sequence). This CDR3 comprises 15 residues. The CDR3 loop is CATSKSRGQPYGQYF. The CDR3 DNA sequence: TGTGCCACCAGCAAATCGCGAGGACAACCCTACGGGCAGTACTTC.

This clone appeared a single time. CDR3 sequence reads: CASSRLGGDSNYGYTF. Written as DNA, the CDR3 is TGTGCCAGCAGCCGCTTGGGTGGGGACAGTAACTATGGCTACACCTTC. J is TRBJ1-2 and V is TRBV21-1; TRBD1 is the table's D call, not checked against the DNA. TRBV21-1 is a pseudogene segment. This CDR3 has 16 amino acids.

This clone showed up just once. V and J are TRBV6-6 and TRBJ1-5; D may be TRBD1 (5 bases). This CDR3 contains 14 residues. V was shortened by 5 bases and J by 5 bases, with 13 bases between the two germline ends. The germline V gene has CDR1 MNHNY and CDR2 SVGAGI (reference sequence). In DNA, the CDR3 is TGTGCCAGCAGTCCCAGGGCGGGGGATCAGCCCCAGCATTTT. Its protein product is CASSPRAGDQPQHF.

With respect to this clone: In the same sample, other DNA sequences code for this CDR3. This chain connects TRBV28 to TRBJ2-7; a weak D match, TRBD2 (5 bases). Germline lookup yields CDR1 MDHEN and CDR2 SYDVKM. Trimming removed 2 bases at V and 3 bases at J, with 5 bases between. The CDR3 totals 12 residues. The CDR3 reads CASSLGGYEQYF. The CDR3 DNA follows: TGTGCCAGCAGTTTAGGAGGCTACGAGCAGTACTTC.

This clone appeared once. The V and J genes are TRBV5-1 and TRBJ1-5, with D unresolved. The V end lost 0 bases, the J end lost 4 bases, and 11 bases lay between the germline ends. The CDR3 consists of 15 residues. The germline gives CDR1 SGHRS, CDR2 YFSETQ. CDR3 in amino acids: CASSLAQVLNQPQHF. The CDR3 region has the DNA TGCGCCAGCAGCTTGGCCCAGGTTCTAAATCAGCCCCAGCATTTT.

This chain connects TRBV5-1 to TRBJ1-1, with a weak D call TRBD1 (5 bases). V gave up 4 bases and J gave up 2 bases, with 18 bases separating them. Germline V gene data show CDR1 as SGHRS and CDR2 as YFSETQ. The CDR3 runs 16 residues. CDR3 sequence: CASSPLARGRNTEAFF. The CDR3 DNA reads as TGCGCCAGCAGCCCATTGGCTCGGGGGAGAAACACTGAAGCTTTCTTT.

The genes are TRBV11-2 and TRBJ1-4; D gene ambiguous. Germline CDR1 SGHAT, CDR2 FQNNGV. Trimming left V 2 bases short and J 11 bases short, with 6 bases between. The CDR3 spans 11 residues. This CDR3 is CASSLTGKLFF. The CDR3 coding sequence is TGTGCCAGCAGCTTAACGGGTAAACTGTTTTTT. The full variable domain, rest sourced from reference TRBV11-2 and TRBJ1-4, is EAGVAQSPRYKIIEKRQSVAFWCNPISGHATLYWYQQILGQGPKLLIQFQNNGVVDDSQLPKDRFSAERLKGVDSTLKIQPAKLEDSAVYLCASSLTGKLFFGSGTQLSVL.

This clone showed up just a few times. The chain recombines TRBV18 with TRBJ1-2, with a weak D call TRBD1 (5 bases). CDR1 KGHSH and CDR2 LQKENI come from the germline V gene. Trimming took 3 bases from V and 5 from J, leaving 7 bases between them. The CDR3 runs to 12 residues. The CDR3 DNA reads as TGTGCCAGCTCACCGACAGATTATGGCTACACCTTC. Its protein product is CASSPTDYGYTF.

This clone was observed once. The V and J genes are TRBV27 and TRBJ1-2; D is unclear. The CDR3 extends over 16 amino acids. V lost 3 bases and J 2 bases, leaving 16 bases between the germline ends. Per the germline V gene, CDR1 is MNHEY and CDR2 is SMNVEV (reference sequence). CDR3 residues: CASSFQVGIGNYGYTF. CDR3 in DNA: TGTGCCAGCAGTTTCCAAGTGGGAATCGGGAACTATGGCTACACCTTC.

The genes are TRBV4-1 and TRBJ2-7, with D possibly matching TRBD2 (5 bases). CDR3 length: 17 residues. The germline V gene encodes CDR1 MGHRA and CDR2 YSYEKL. V was trimmed by 1 base and J by 3 bases, leaving 19 bases between them. The CDR3 DNA reads as TGCGCCAGCAGCCAAGTTCGGTCCGTATCGGGGATCTACGAGCAGTACTTC. Amino acids: CASSQVRSVSGIYEQYF.

The chain carries TRBV4-1 and TRBJ1-5; D possibly corresponds to TRBD1 (6 bases). The germline V and J ends were trimmed by 4 bases and 7 bases, with 14 bases remaining between them. The CDR3 is 14 residues long. Germline-derived CDR1 and CDR2 are MGHRA and YSYEKL. The CDR3 DNA reads as TGCGCCAGCAGCCGAGGGGAGGGGGGCCAGCCCCAGCATTTT. Amino acids: CASSRGEGGQPQHF.

The genes are TRBV2 and TRBJ2-2; weak D call: TRBD2 (5 bases). V was trimmed by 8 bases and J by 3 bases, leaving 7 bases between them. This CDR3 has 12 residues. The germline V gene has CDR1 SNHLY and CDR2 FYNNEI. The CDR3 loop reads CASRSDTGELFF. DNA for the CDR3: TGTGCCAGCCGTAGCGACACCGGGGAGCTGTTTTTT.

Here the CDR3 reads CASSFVGSRVPGELFF. The DNA of the CDR3 is TGTGCCAGCAGTTTTGTGGGGAGTAGGGTGCCCGGGGAGCTGTTTTTT. This sequence joins TRBV6-5 and TRBJ2-2, with TRBD2 as a possible D gene (5 bases). In germline, CDR1 is MNHEY, CDR2 SVGAGI. V was shortened by 4 bases and J by 6 bases, with 18 bases between the two germline ends. The CDR3 runs 16 residues.

The chain recombines TRBV30 with TRBJ1-1; 7 bases align to TRBD1. This CDR3 comprises 11 residues. CDR1 GTSNPN and CDR2 SVGIG come from the germline V gene (reference sequence). Trimming took 2 bases from V and 11 from J; bases not matched to a gene: 5. CDR3 region: CAWSNDREAFF. The DNA for the CDR3 is TGTGCCTGGAGTAACGACAGGGAGGCTTTCTTT.

V usage is TRBV7-8 and J usage is TRBJ2-7, with D maybe TRBD2 (5 bases). The CDR3 consists of 15 residues. Per germline, CDR1 SGHVS and CDR2 FQNEAQ. The V and J ends lost 0 bases and 5 bases respectively, with 14 bases between them. CDR3 sequence (DNA): TGTGCCAGCAGCTTAGCCCCGGCGGGTTGGAACGAGCAGTACTTC. Its protein is CASSLAPAGWNEQYF.

The chain links TRBV7-2 to TRBJ1-5; no clear D. The CDR3 contains 12 residues. V was shortened by 4 bases and J by 7 bases, with 8 bases between the two germline ends. Per the germline V gene, CDR1 is SGHTA and CDR2 is FQGNSA. The CDR3 bases are TGTGCCAGCAGCTCCTACGGGCAGCCCCAGCATTTT. This sequence encodes CASSSYGQPQHF.